What follows describes a single TCR beta chain. Antigen unknown. Individual cDNA molecules were tagged with unique molecular identifiers, the study reported. TCRdb reprocessed the 5' RACE reads via MiXCR and lists one record per CDR3 protein. The sample yields 55,000 or so distinct CDR3 sequences, 9.5% to 15% seen once. This entry belongs to a study of early T cells in non-severe SARS-CoV-2 infection. Study-level background: Sequencing of unsorted whole blood was done on bulk RNA, leaving chains unpaired.

Study-wide findings and caveats: Matching results from VDJdb favored anti-spike CD8 responses, leaving private and CD4 specificities undetected.

The CDR3 sequence is 12 residues long. Germline CDR1 DFQATT, CDR2 SNEGSKA (reference sequence). V lost 5 bases to trimming and J lost 3 bases, with 10 bases between them. The sample consisted of whole blood. The TCR sequence derives from an adult who was a healthcare worker with PCR-confirmed SARS-CoV-2 infection or an uninfected control (not recorded which). This chain joins TRBV20-1 and TRBJ2-5, with D possibly TRBD2 on 5 matching bases. The CDR3 region has the DNA TGCAGTGCTTCGGGGTCCGAAGAGACCCAGTACTTC. Translation: CSASGSEETQYF.